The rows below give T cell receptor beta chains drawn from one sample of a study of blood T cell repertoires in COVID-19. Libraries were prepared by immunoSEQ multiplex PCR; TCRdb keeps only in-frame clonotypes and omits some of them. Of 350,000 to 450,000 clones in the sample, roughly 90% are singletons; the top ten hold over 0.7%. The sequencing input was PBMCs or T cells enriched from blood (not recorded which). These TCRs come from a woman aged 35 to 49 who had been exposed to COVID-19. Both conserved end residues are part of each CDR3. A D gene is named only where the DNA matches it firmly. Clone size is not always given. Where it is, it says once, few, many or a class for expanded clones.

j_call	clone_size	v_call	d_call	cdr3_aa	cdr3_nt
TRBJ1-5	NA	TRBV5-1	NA	CASSQGVSNQPQHF	TGCGCCAGCAGCCAAGGGGTTAGCAATCAGCCCCAGCATTTT
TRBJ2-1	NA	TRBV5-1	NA	CASSQDQGSNEQFF	TGCGCCAGCAGCCAAGACCAGGGGTCCAATGAGCAGTTCTTC
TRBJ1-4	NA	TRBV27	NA	CASSLNRGSEKLFF	TGTGCCAGCAGCCTTAACCGAGGGTCCGAAAAACTGTTTTTT
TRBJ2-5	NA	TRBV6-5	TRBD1	CASRRTGTGQYF	TGTGCCAGCAGAAGAACCGGGACAGGGCAGTACTTC
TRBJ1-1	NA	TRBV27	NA	CASGRLGNTEAFF	TGTGCCAGCGGCCGACTTGGGAACACTGAAGCTTTCTTT
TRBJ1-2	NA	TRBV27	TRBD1	CASSGRSTGGVYGYTF	TGTGCCAGCAGTGGAAGGAGCACAGGGGGCGTGTATGGCTACACCTTC
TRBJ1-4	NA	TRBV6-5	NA	CASSYSNRFGF	TGTGCCAGCAGTTACTCGAACAGGTTTGGTTTT
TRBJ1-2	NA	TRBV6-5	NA	CASGQNYGYTF	TGTGCCAGCGGACAGAACTATGGCTACACCTTC
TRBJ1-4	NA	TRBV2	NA	CASGRGGANEKLFF	TGTGCCAGCGGCCGGGGGGGAGCTAATGAAAAACTGTTTTTT
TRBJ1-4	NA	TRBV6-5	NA	CASSYRQANEKLFF	TGTGCCAGCAGTTACAGACAGGCTAATGAAAAACTGTTTTTT
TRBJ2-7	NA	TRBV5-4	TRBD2	CASSPGTSAYEQYF	TGTGCCAGCAGCCCCGGGACTAGCGCCTACGAGCAGTACTTC
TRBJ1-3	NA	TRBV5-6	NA	CASSYNERVGNTIYF	TGTGCCAGCAGCTATAATGAGCGAGTTGGAAACACCATATATTTT
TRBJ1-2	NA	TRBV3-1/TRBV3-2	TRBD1	CASSQIGTGRIYGYTF	TGTGCCAGCAGCCAAATTGGGACAGGGCGTATCTATGGCTACACCTTC
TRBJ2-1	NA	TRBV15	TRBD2	CATSRVAGEGNEQFF	TGTGCCACCAGCAGAGTCGCGGGAGAGGGAAATGAGCAGTTCTTC
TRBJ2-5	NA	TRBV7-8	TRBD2	CASSIGTNQETQYF	TGTGCCAGCAGCATCGGGACTAATCAAGAGACCCAGTACTTC
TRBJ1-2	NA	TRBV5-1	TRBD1	CASSLAGTAAGYGYTF	TGCGCCAGCAGCTTGGCCGGGACAGCCGCGGGGTATGGCTACACCTTC
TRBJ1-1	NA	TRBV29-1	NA	CSVLGHREGTEAFF	TGCAGCGTTTTAGGTCACAGGGAAGGCACTGAAGCTTTCTTT
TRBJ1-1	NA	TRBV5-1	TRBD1	CASILTPGGGTEAFF	TGCGCCAGCATCCTAACCCCAGGGGGAGGCACTGAAGCTTTCTTT
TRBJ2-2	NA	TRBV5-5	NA	CASSSGDVNTGELFF	TGTGCCAGCAGCTCGGGGGACGTGAACACCGGGGAGCTGTTTTTT
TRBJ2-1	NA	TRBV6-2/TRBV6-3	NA	CASSYRIPSTYEQFF	TGTGCCAGCAGTTATCGCATCCCTAGTACATATGAGCAGTTCTTC
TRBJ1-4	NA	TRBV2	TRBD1	CASRDRANEKLFF	TGTGCCAGCCGGGACAGGGCCAATGAAAAACTGTTTTTT
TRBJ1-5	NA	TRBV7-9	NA	CASSLTGINQPQHF	TGTGCCAGCAGCTTAACAGGGATCAATCAGCCCCAGCATTTT
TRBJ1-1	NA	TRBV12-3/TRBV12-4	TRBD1	CASIRDRLEKAFF	TGTGCCAGCATTAGGGACAGGTTGGAGAAAGCTTTCTTT
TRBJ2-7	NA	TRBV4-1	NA	CASSQVDSYEQYF	TGCGCCAGCAGCCAAGTAGACAGCTACGAGCAGTACTTC
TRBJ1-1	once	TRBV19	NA	CASTTAGTEAFF	TGTGCCAGTACAACAGCGGGCACTGAAGCTTTCTTT
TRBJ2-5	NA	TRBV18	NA	CASSPGTGQETQYF	TGTGCCAGCTCACCGGGTACAGGGCAAGAGACCCAGTACTTC
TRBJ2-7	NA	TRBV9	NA	CASSVGGDYEQYF	TGTGCCAGCAGCGTAGGGGGCGACTACGAGCAGTACTTC
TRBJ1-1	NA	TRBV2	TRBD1	CASRYRGANTEAFF	TGTGCCAGCAGGTACAGGGGGGCGAACACTGAAGCTTTCTTT
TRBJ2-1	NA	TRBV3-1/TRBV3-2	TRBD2	CASSHRAGGGLNEQFF	TGTGCCAGCAGCCATCGAGCGGGAGGGGGGCTCAATGAGCAGTTCTTC
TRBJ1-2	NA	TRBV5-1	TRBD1	CASSLSGQTIYGYTF	TGCGCCAGCAGCTTGTCGGGACAGACTATCTATGGCTACACCTTC
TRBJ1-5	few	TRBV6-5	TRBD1	CASSRDSFNQPQHF	TGTGCCAGCTCTCGGGACAGCTTTAATCAGCCCCAGCATTTT
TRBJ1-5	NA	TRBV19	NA	CASSIRVANQPQHF	TGTGCCAGTAGTATCCGGGTCGCGAATCAGCCCCAGCATTTT
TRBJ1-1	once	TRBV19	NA	CACTRGGEAFF	TGTGCCTGTACCCGAGGGGGTGAAGCTTTCTTT
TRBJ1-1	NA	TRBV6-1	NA	CASSGGVAVLGTEAFF	TGTGCCAGCAGTGGAGGAGTTGCGGTTTTAGGCACTGAAGCTTTCTTT
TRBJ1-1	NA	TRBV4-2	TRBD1	CASSPGGTGGTEAFF	TGTGCCAGCAGCCCTGGGGGGACAGGGGGCACTGAAGCTTTCTTT
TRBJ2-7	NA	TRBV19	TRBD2	CASSRKNLAGVHEQYF	TGTGCCAGTAGTCGAAAGAATCTAGCGGGAGTCCACGAGCAGTACTTC
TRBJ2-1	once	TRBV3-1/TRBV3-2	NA	CASSQPSNEQFF	TGTGCCAGCAGCCAACCTAGCAATGAGCAGTTCTTC
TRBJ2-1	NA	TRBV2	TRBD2	CASSLTSGAANEQFF	TGTGCCAGCAGTTTGACTAGCGGGGCAGCGAATGAGCAGTTCTTC
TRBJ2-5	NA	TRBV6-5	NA	CASSPAWETQYF	TGTGCCAGCAGTCCAGCGTGGGAGACCCAGTACTTC
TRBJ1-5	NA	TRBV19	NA	CASRQTYSNQPQHF	TGTGCCAGTCGCCAGACATATAGCAATCAGCCCCAGCATTTT